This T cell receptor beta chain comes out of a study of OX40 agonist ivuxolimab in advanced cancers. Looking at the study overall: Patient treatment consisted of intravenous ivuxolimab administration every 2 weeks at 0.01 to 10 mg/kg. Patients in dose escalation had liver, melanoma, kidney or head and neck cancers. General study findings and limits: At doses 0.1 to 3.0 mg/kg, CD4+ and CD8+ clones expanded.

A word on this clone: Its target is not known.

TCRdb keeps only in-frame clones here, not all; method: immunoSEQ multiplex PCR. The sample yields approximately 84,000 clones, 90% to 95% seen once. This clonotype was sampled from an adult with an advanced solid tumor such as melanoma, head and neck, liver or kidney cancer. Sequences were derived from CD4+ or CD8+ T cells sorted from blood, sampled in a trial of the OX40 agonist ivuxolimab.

The CDR3 DNA reads as TGTGCCAGCAGCTTAGACCAGGGGGCAAGCACTGAAGCTTTCTTT. Translation: CASSLDQGASTEAFF. V is TRBV11-2 and J is TRBJ1-1; 8 bases line up with TRBD1. The V and J ends lost 0 bases and 4 bases, in that order; junction bases with no gene match: 4. There are 15 residues in the CDR3. Germline CDR1 and CDR2: SGHAT and FQNNGV.